This T cell receptor beta chain was sequenced for a study of T cell responses to AZD1222 COVID-19 vaccine. Germline V gene lookup returns CDR1 SGHDT and CDR2 YYEEEE. V shed 4 bases, J shed 0 bases, and the junction held 6 bases outside the gene matches. This CDR3 is built from 17 residues. Details on this clone: Its antigen is still unknown.

Findings and caveats of the study: The donors showed a predominance of white British ancestry and of females, with possible underestimation of clonal diversity. Per reports, nearly half of all spike-specific TCRs target regions that are unmutated in variants.

Clones were sequenced by immunoSEQ multiplex PCR, and TCRdb holds only the in-frame ones, with some missing. The sample consists of some 130,000 clones, 85% to 90% of them appearing once. Source: peripheral blood, taken on day 0 of AZD1222 vaccination. The origin of this receptor is an adult in good health. J is TRBJ1-6 and V is TRBV5-6; 8 bases align to TRBD1. In DNA form, the CDR3 reads TGTGCCAGCAGCCTAAACAGGGGGAGCTCCTATAATTCACCCCTCCACTTT. Amino acids: CASSLNRGSSYNSPLHF.